This TCR beta chain appears in the sequencing data of a study of T cell responses to AZD1222 COVID-19 vaccine. This table comes from immunoSEQ multiplex PCR, and its TCRdb copy is limited to in-frame clones, with some not included. The sample shows about 160,000 clones, roughly nine tenths of them seen only once. The CDR3 contains 11 residues. Trimming pared 2 bases from V and 9 bases from J, leaving 5 bases between. Germline V gene lookup returns CDR1 MNHEY and CDR2 SVGEGT. The TCR comes from an adult who received the AZD1222 COVID-19 vaccine. The V call is TRBV6-2 or TRBV6-3, the J call TRBJ2-1; D is ambiguous. The starting material was peripheral blood, obtained 28 days after the second AZD1222 dose. Here the CDR3 reads CASSYLSEQFF. CDR3 coding DNA: TGTGCCAGCAGTTACCTAAGTGAGCAGTTCTTC.